Following are 12 T cell receptor beta chains from one sample sequenced in a study of blood T cells in healthy people across ages. It was with a sample-barcoded 5' primer and a J-beta primer mix that a second PCR of about 7 to 12 cycles was run. TCRdb re-derived calls from the 5' RACE reads in MiXCR, one entry per CDR3 protein. The sample lists 800,000 or so distinct CDR3 sequences, about half occurring once. The specimen sequenced was blood. Receptors originate from a man aged 80 or over in good health.

The chain couples TRBV27 to TRBJ1-2; D is uncertain. The CDR3 is 15 amino acids. Trimming cost V 5 bases and J 4 bases, with 17 bases left between them. From germline, CDR1 is MNHEY and CDR2 SMNVEV (reference sequence). CDR3 nucleotide sequence: TGTGCCAGCAGTACTGGACCGACTATAATCTATGGCTACACCTTC. Protein: CASSTGPTIIYGYTF.

This clonotype was counted between two and nine times. The J gene is TRBJ2-5, the V gene TRBV29-1, with 8 bases fitting TRBD2. V lost 5 bases, J lost 5 bases, and 13 bases stayed unmatched. CDR3 size: 15 residues. Germline CDR1 SQVTM, CDR2 ANQGSEA. This chain's CDR3 is CSVRMGGGLFETQYF. CDR3 nucleotides: TGCAGCGTTCGAATGGGCGGGGGGTTATTTGAGACCCAGTACTTC.

In this sample, this clonotype turned up a few times. The genes are TRBV20-1 and TRBJ2-1; TRBD1 or TRBD2 may be the D gene (7 bases each). V dropped 8 bases and J dropped 5 bases, with 31 bases sitting between them. Germline loops: CDR1 DFQATT, CDR2 SNEGSKA (reference sequence). This CDR3 comprises 18 residues. The CDR3 nucleotides are TGCAGTTCTATCAGGGGGGGAGGGTCATTACTCGAACACAATGAGCAGTTCTTC. Its protein is CSSIRGGGSLLEHNEQFF.

The V call is TRBV7-2, the J call TRBJ2-3, with D possibly TRBD2 on 5 matching bases. Trimming cost V 5 bases and J 12 bases, with 18 bases left between them. Germline values: CDR1 SGHTA, CDR2 FQGNSA. The CDR3 consists of 13 residues. CDR3 in amino acids: CASSLEAATPQYF. DNA of the CDR3: TGTGCCAGCAGCCTAGAAGCGGCTACCCCCCAGTATTTT.

This clonotype was observed at least ten times. The rearrangement uses TRBV10-3 and TRBJ2-3, with TRBD2 matching over 8 bases. The V gene's germline CDR1 is ENHRY and CDR2 SYGVKD. Trimming at V came to 2 bases and at J to 4 bases, leaving 11 bases not matched to a gene. This CDR3 region has 17 residues. CDR3 protein: CAISEPAPGLVPDTQYF. For the CDR3, the DNA is TGTGCCATCAGTGAGCCCGCTCCGGGACTAGTGCCAGATACGCAGTATTTT.

The J gene is TRBJ2-1, the V gene TRBV20-1; D is possibly TRBD1 (5 bases). With the DNA end fitting TRBJ2-7 better, the J assignment may be wrong. Germline CDR1 DFQATT, CDR2 SNEGSKA (reference sequence). The CDR3 loop spans 15 amino acids. This chain's CDR3 is CSARVTDRLYNEQYF. The CDR3 DNA sequence: TGCAGTGCTAGAGTGACAGACCGCCTATACAATGAGCAGTACTTC.

This chain joins TRBV20-1 and TRBJ2-5; TRBD1 is a possible D gene (5 bases). Trimming cost V 6 bases and J 7 bases, with 21 bases left between them. CDR1 and CDR2 (germline): DFQATT, SNEGSKA (reference sequence). The CDR3 totals 14 residues. The CDR3 region is CSAQFVLAQGTQYF. DNA for the CDR3: TGCAGTGCGCAATTTGTTCTGGCGCAGGGGACCCAGTACTTC.

Concerning this clonotype: An end of the junction differs from the germline gene, which may be a read error. V gene TRBV9 combines with J gene TRBJ2-7; TRBD2 might be the D (6 bases). The CDR3 contains 14 residues. CDR1 SGDLS and CDR2 YYNGEE come from the germline V gene. The CDR3 sequence: CASSVLAGSCEQYF. The CDR3 region has the DNA TGTGCCAGCAGCGTGCTGGCGGGATCCTGCGAGCAGTACTTC.

The chain combines TRBV4-1 with TRBJ1-1, with D tentatively TRBD1 (6 bases). V dropped 4 bases and J dropped 0 bases, with 15 bases sitting between them. The CDR3 is 16 amino acids. Germline V gene data show CDR1 as MGHRA and CDR2 as YSYEKL. This CDR3 reads CASSLGARGMNTEAFF. In nucleotides, the CDR3 is TGCGCCAGCAGCCTAGGGGCCAGGGGCATGAACACTGAAGCTTTCTTT.

The gene calls are TRBV5-1 and TRBJ2-4; 8 bases match TRBD1. Per the germline V gene, CDR1 is SGHRS and CDR2 is YFSETQ. The CDR3 covers 15 residues. Trimming removed 1 base from V and 13 bases from J; junction bases left unmatched: 13. The CDR3 nucleotides are TGCGCCAGCAGCTTGTTGCAGGGGGCCCACAATGAGCAGTACTTC. It translates to CASSLLQGAHNEQYF.

V gene TRBV7-9 combines with J gene TRBJ1-4; TRBD1 aligns across 8 bases. J gave up 8 bases and V 1 base, and 9 bases lay outside the gene matches. The germline V gene has CDR1 SEHNR and CDR2 FQNEAQ (reference sequence). The CDR3 spans 16 residues. This CDR3 is CASSLGPGQAPEKLFF. CDR3 nucleotides: TGTGCCAGCAGCTTAGGACCGGGACAGGCGCCCGAAAAACTGTTTTTT.

Remarks on this clonotype: The junction and the germline gene differ at one end; a read error may be behind it. The chain recombines TRBV11-2 with TRBJ2-3, with D perhaps TRBD1 (5 bases). Germline V gene data show CDR1 as SGHAT and CDR2 as FQNNGV. The CDR3 runs 16 residues. The DNA for the CDR3 is TGTGCCAGCAGCTTAGAGGGTACACGACGCACAGGTACGCAGTATTTT. Its protein product is CASSLEGTRRTGTQYF.